A selection of T cell receptor beta chains follows, all from one sample in a study of radiotherapy plus CTLA-4 blockade in lung cancer. Generated by immunoSEQ multiplex PCR, the TCRdb table keeps only in-frame clones and is missing some. The repertoire holds over 100,000 clones, with roughly 80% as singletons. Source: peripheral blood, taken from a patient treated with radiotherapy plus ipilimumab. Every receptor here comes from a human donor with non-small cell lung cancer that progressed on radiotherapy plus ipilimumab. Some clones in this sample may be carry-over from other donors' samples. CDR3s include the opening cysteine and the closing phenylalanine or tryptophan. The D gene is left open where the match is weak. Clone size is not always given. Where it is, it says once, few, many or a class for expanded clones.

D	J	size	V	length	DNA	CDR3
TRBD1	TRBJ2-7	few	TRBV6-1	15	TGTGCCAGCAGTGAAGGGACAGGGGGCCACTACGAGCAGTACTTC	CASSEGTGGHYEQYF
.	TRBJ1-4	.	TRBV4-3	16	TGCGCCAGCAGCCATACTGGCGGCGGTCCTAATGAAAAACTGTTTTTT	CASSHTGGGPNEKLFF
.	TRBJ2-2	.	TRBV25-1	15	TGTGCCAGCAGTGAATGGGGGGCGAACACCGGGGAGCTGTTTTTT	CASSEWGANTGELFF
.	TRBJ2-5	.	TRBV5-4	14	TGTGCCAGCAGCCCCTGGACGGCTGAAGAGACCCAGTACTTC	CASSPWTAEETQYF
.	TRBJ1-2	few	TRBV6-4	13	TGTGCCAGCATCAACCCACAGGAAGGTGGCTACACCTTC	CASINPQEGGYTF
TRBD1	TRBJ2-7	once	TRBV28	15	TGTGCCAGCAGTACTCCGGGACAGGCGAGGCACGAGCAGTACTTC	CASSTPGQARHEQYF
.	TRBJ2-7	.	TRBV11-2	14	TGTGCCAGCAGCTTAGATATTGACGGCTACGAGCAGTACTTC	CASSLDIDGYEQYF
TRBD1	TRBJ2-7	.	TRBV7-6	16	TGTGCCAGCAGCCAATACAGGGGGCAGAGCTCCTACGAGCAGTACTTC	CASSQYRGQSSYEQYF
.	TRBJ1-4	once	TRBV4-3	16	TGCGCCAGCAGCCGTAAAGGAGTAGCAACTAATGAAAAACTGTTTTTT	CASSRKGVATNEKLFF
TRBD1	TRBJ2-2	.	TRBV5-1	14	TGCGCCAGCAGGGGGACAGGGAACACCGGGGAGCTGTTTTTT	CASRGTGNTGELFF
.	TRBJ1-6	.	TRBV7-9	18	TGTGCCAGCAGCTTAGGAGGCTCGTGGGCAGTCTATAATTCACCCCTCCACTTT	CASSLGGSWAVYNSPLHF
TRBD1	TRBJ1-2	once	TRBV28	14	TGTGCCAGCCGTTTGGAGGGGGCAGGCTATGGCTACACCTTC	CASRLEGAGYGYTF
.	TRBJ1-1	.	TRBV2	15	TGTGCCAGCAGTGAAGATGTGGGAGCCAACACTGAAGCTTTCTTT	CASSEDVGANTEAFF
TRBD1	TRBJ2-7	.	TRBV4-3	16	TGCGCCAGCAGCCAAGATCGAGGACAGGGCCTCTACGAGCAGTACTTC	CASSQDRGQGLYEQYF
.	TRBJ1-2	once	TRBV6-5	15	TGTGCCAGCAGTCGGACCCGGGACTTTAACTATGGCTACACCTTC	CASSRTRDFNYGYTF
.	TRBJ1-4	few	TRBV29-1	14	TGCAGCGTCCGTGGCCTCGTAGGAAATGAAAAACTGTTTTTT	CSVRGLVGNEKLFF
TRBD2	TRBJ2-7	.	TRBV7-9	13	TGTGCCAGCAGCTCCGTGAGCGGGGGCCCCTTGGACTTC	CASSSVSGGPLDF
TRBD1	TRBJ1-1	.	TRBV6-5	13	TGTGCCAGCAGTTACGACAGGGGCCTCGAAGCTTTCTTT	CASSYDRGLEAFF
.	TRBJ1-3	few	TRBV7-9	17	TGTGCCAGCAGCTTAGGGCAGGGTTTCGGTGCTGGAAACACCATATATTTT	CASSLGQGFGAGNTIYF
.	TRBJ2-7	.	TRBV5-6	15	TGTGCCAGCAGCTCACAGGGAGGATATTCCTACGAGCAGTACTTC	CASSSQGGYSYEQYF
.	TRBJ1-3	few	TRBV9	15	TGTGCCAGCAGTGAGTCGGGGGTCTCTGGAAACACCATATATTTT	CASSESGVSGNTIYF
.	TRBJ1-4	.	TRBV13	15	TGTGCCAGCAGCTTAGCCGGGGGCGCGGGTGAAAAACTGTTTTTT	CASSLAGGAGEKLFF
.	TRBJ2-7	once	TRBV7-2	14	TGTGCCAGCAGCTTAGTAGCAGGGGACTACGAGCAGTACTTC	CASSLVAGDYEQYF
.	TRBJ1-1	.	TRBV5-6	12	TGTGCCAGCAGCTTGTGGGGGTGGGAGGCTTTCTTT	CASSLWGWEAFF
.	TRBJ2-7	.	TRBV2	14	TGTGCCAGCAGCGGGACTGAGTCTACGGGTGGGCAGTACTTC	CASSGTESTGGQYF
TRBD1	TRBJ2-5	.	TRBV7-7	14	TGTGCTAGCAGAGGACAGGGGGCGCGAGAGACCCAGTACTTC	CASRGQGARETQYF
.	TRBJ1-1	.	TRBV11-1	14	TGTGCCAGCAGAGAAGGACGGAGGAACACTGAAGCTTTCTTT	CASREGRRNTEAFF
.	TRBJ1-2	once	TRBV23-1	14	TGCGCCAGCAGTCAATCAGGGGGGGGCGAGGGCTACACCTTC	CASSQSGGGEGYTF
TRBD1	TRBJ2-6	.	TRBV7-8	18	TGTGCCAGCAGCTTCCGGACAGGGGGAAGCTCTGGGGCCAACGTCCTGACTTTC	CASSFRTGGSSGANVLTF
.	TRBJ2-5	.	TRBV6-5	14	TGTGCCAGCAGTTCCCCCTCGATGGGAGAGACCCAGTACTTC	CASSSPSMGETQYF
.	TRBJ1-3	few	TRBV11-2	15	TGTGCCAGCAGCTTTGGGCCCAGGGCTGGAAACACCATATATTTT	CASSFGPRAGNTIYF
.	TRBJ2-1	.	TRBV11-1	16	TGTGCCAGCAGTTTAAACCGGGGTAGCTCCTACAATGAGCAGTTCTTC	CASSLNRGSSYNEQFF
.	TRBJ1-4	few	TRBV27	13	TGTGCCAGCAGTTTAGGGGCGCACGAAAAACTGTTTTTT	CASSLGAHEKLFF
.	TRBJ1-2	.	TRBV2	12	TGTGCCAGCAGTGATGGAACCTATGGCTACACCTTC	CASSDGTYGYTF
.	TRBJ1-6	.	TRBV7-5	14	TGTGTCAGAAGCTTACCAGGGGCAAATTCACCCCTCCACTTT	CVRSLPGANSPLHF
TRBD1	TRBJ2-5	.	TRBV5-1	15	TGCGCCAGCAGCTGGGGGACAGGTTCCCAAGAGACCCAGTACTTC	CASSWGTGSQETQYF
.	TRBJ1-1	.	TRBV7-9	14	TGTGCCAGCAGCTTTAAGGCCAGGGACACTGAAGCTTTCTTT	CASSFKARDTEAFF
.	TRBJ2-3	.	TRBV19	14	TGTGCCAGTAGTATGGCCTCTCACGCAGATACGCAGTATTTT	CASSMASHADTQYF
TRBD1	TRBJ1-4	.	TRBV7-9	16	TGTGCCAGCAGCTTATCCGTAGGGACAGCTAATGAAAAACTGTTTTTT	CASSLSVGTANEKLFF
TRBD1	TRBJ1-2	.	TRBV14	13	TGTGCCAGCAGCGCGACAGGGGCGGGTGGCTACACCTTC	CASSATGAGGYTF
.	TRBJ2-1	.	TRBV6-6	13	TGTGCCAGCAGTTACAACCCCCCCAATGAGCAGTTCTTC	CASSYNPPNEQFF
TRBD1	TRBJ2-6	.	TRBV7-2	17	TGTGCCAGCAGCTACAGGACAGGGGGCTCGGGGGCCAACGTCCTGACTTTC	CASSYRTGGSGANVLTF
TRBD1	TRBJ1-1	.	TRBV4-1	15	TGCGCCAGCAGCCATCGACAGGGGGCCTACACTGAAGCTTTCTTT	CASSHRQGAYTEAFF
TRBD1	TRBJ1-2	.	TRBV7-7	12	TGTGCTAGCAGCCATGGGGACAGCGGCTACACCTTC	CASSHGDSGYTF
.	TRBJ1-6	.	TRBV7-9	15	TGTGCCAGCAGCTTAGTAGGGGACTTTAATTCACCCCTCCACTTT	CASSLVGDFNSPLHF
.	TRBJ1-6	.	TRBV5-1	16	TGCGCCAGCAGCTTCGCAGGGTTTTCCTATAATTCACCCCTCCACTTT	CASSFAGFSYNSPLHF
.	TRBJ1-5	.	TRBV18	15	TGTGCCAGCTCACCCTGGGACTCCCCGGGAGGGCCCCAGCATTTT	CASSPWDSPGGPQHF
.	TRBJ1-6	.	TRBV7-9	14	TGTGCCAGCAGCCTAACAGGGACGAATTCACCCCTCCACTTT	CASSLTGTNSPLHF
.	TRBJ1-3	.	TRBV6-1	14	TGTGCCAGCAGCGCAATCCCGTCCCGGGCCACCATATATTTT	CASSAIPSRATIYF
.	TRBJ1-6	few	TRBV11-1	15	TGTGCCAGCAGCCTCTGGAGCGAGGGGCGGTCACCCCTCCACTTT	CASSLWSEGRSPLHF
.	TRBJ1-5	.	TRBV5-6	14	TGTGCCAGCAGCTTGGGCAGGGGAGGGCAGCCCCAGCATTTT	CASSLGRGGQPQHF